Listed below are T cell receptor beta chains from one sample, sequenced in a study of CD8+CD57+ T cells in acquired aplastic anemia. One entry per CDR3 protein, called by TCRdb with MiXCR from the reads. The data show some 150,000 distinct CDR3 sequences, over 55% seen once. Sequenced: sorted CD4+, CD8+, or CD8+CD57+ T cells (not recorded which) from PBMCs. Receptors were obtained from a human donor with aplastic anemia. CDR3s include the opening cysteine and the closing phenylalanine or tryptophan. The D gene is left open where the match is weak. Clone sizes are given selectively: once, few, many, or a class where the clone is expanded.

j_call	v_call	clone_size	d_call	cdr3_aa	cdr3_nt
TRBJ1-2	TRBV2	.	.	CASSEHGVTYGYTF	TGTGCCAGCAGTGAACACGGGGTGACCTATGGCTACACCTTC
TRBJ2-7	TRBV7-9	.	TRBD1	CALDRGLAYEQYF	TGTGCCCTAGACAGGGGGCTTGCCTACGAGCAGTACTTC
TRBJ1-1	TRBV11-1	.	.	CASSLEGVVTEAFF	TGTGCCAGCAGCTTAGAAGGAGTTGTCACTGAAGCTTTCTTT
TRBJ2-7	TRBV29-1	.	.	CSVDTDGSYEQYF	TGCAGCGTTGACACCGACGGTAGCTACGAGCAGTACTTC
TRBJ2-1	TRBV24-1	.	TRBD1	CATTDRGNEQFF	TGTGCCACCACTGACAGGGGTAATGAGCAGTTCTTC
TRBJ1-1	TRBV29-1	.	.	CSVNSRNTEAFF	TGCAGCGTTAATTCACGGAACACTGAAGCTTTCTTT
TRBJ2-3	TRBV20-1	.	.	CSARDRASTDTQYF	TGCAGTGCTAGAGATCGGGCTAGCACAGATACGCAGTATTTT
TRBJ2-1	TRBV24-1	.	TRBD1	CATSDFGTGKDNEQFF	TGTGCCACCAGTGATTTTGGGACAGGGAAGGACAATGAGCAGTTCTTC
TRBJ2-7	TRBV24-1	.	TRBD2	CATSDPGLAAEGQYF	TGTGCCACCAGTGATCCGGGACTAGCCGCCGAAGGACAGTACTTC
TRBJ2-1	TRBV7-3	.	.	CASNLPGRLYNEQFF	TGTGCCAGCAACCTCCCAGGGCGACTTTACAATGAGCAGTTCTTC
TRBJ2-1	TRBV20-1	.	TRBD1	CSATGTGGNEQFF	TGCAGTGCTACCGGGACAGGGGGCAATGAGCAGTTCTTC
TRBJ2-7	TRBV7-8	.	.	CASSPLRAGEQYF	TGTGCCAGCAGCCCCCTCAGGGCGGGCGAGCAGTACTTC
TRBJ2-7	TRBV20-1	.	.	CSARRAGSYEQYF	TGCAGTGCTAGAAGGGCAGGGTCCTACGAGCAGTACTTC
TRBJ1-3	TRBV9	.	TRBD1	CASSSGQGNTIYF	TGTGCCAGCAGCTCGGGACAGGGAAACACCATATATTTT
TRBJ2-7	TRBV2	.	.	CASTGRLEQYF	TGTGCCAGCACAGGACGTTTGGAGCAGTACTTC
TRBJ1-4	TRBV6-4	.	.	CASSGTDNNEKLFF	TGTGCCAGCAGTGGGACGGATAACAATGAAAAACTGTTTTTT
TRBJ1-1	TRBV15	.	.	CATSRVSSTEAFF	TGTGCCACCAGCAGAGTGTCGAGCACTGAAGCTTTCTTT
TRBJ2-7	TRBV7-3	.	TRBD2	CASSLAASGHEQYF	TGTGCCAGCAGCTTAGCGGCTAGCGGCCACGAGCAGTACTTC
TRBJ1-2	TRBV20-1	.	.	CSATRLPRAGNSGYTF	TGCAGTGCTACACGTCTCCCAAGAGCAGGAAATTCTGGCTACACCTTC
TRBJ2-3	TRBV7-9	once	.	CASSLSRHRSLTDTQYF	TGTGCCAGCAGCTTGAGTAGGCACAGAAGCTTGACAGATACGCAGTATTTT
TRBJ2-7	TRBV6-1	.	.	CASSPQGRDEQYF	TGTGCCAGCAGTCCACAGGGTAGGGACGAGCAGTACTTC
TRBJ2-1	TRBV5-4	.	.	CASSLGISSYNEQFF	TGTGCCAGCAGCTTGGGGATTAGCTCCTACAATGAGCAGTTCTTC
TRBJ2-7	TRBV20-1	.	TRBD1	CSARPRQGTDEQYF	TGCAGTGCTAGACCGAGACAGGGTACCGACGAGCAGTACTTC
TRBJ2-7	TRBV7-6	.	TRBD2	CASSLELAGSSYEQYF	TGTGCCAGCAGCTTAGAGCTAGCGGGTAGCTCCTACGAGCAGTACTTC
TRBJ2-5	TRBV11-2	once	.	CASSLGGGGMETQYF	TGTGCCAGCAGCTTAGGGGGAGGGGGCATGGAGACCCAGTACTTC
TRBJ2-5	TRBV25-1	.	.	CASSEYLETQYF	TGTGCCAGCAGTGAATATCTAGAGACCCAGTACTTC
TRBJ1-2	TRBV6-1	many	.	CASSEWSQGYGYTF	TGTGCCAGCAGTGAATGGAGCCAGGGCTATGGCTACACCTTC
TRBJ2-5	TRBV20-1	.	.	CSARMGSLETQYF	TGCAGTGCTAGGATGGGTTCTCTAGAGACCCAGTACTTC
TRBJ2-1	TRBV7-9	.	.	CASSLRVGSYNEQFF	TGTGCCAGCAGCTTAAGAGTAGGGAGCTACAATGAGCAGTTCTTC
TRBJ1-2	TRBV24-1	.	.	CATSDPLRRQSYGYTF	TGTGCCACCAGTGACCCCCTGCGGAGACAATCCTATGGCTACACCTTC
TRBJ2-1	TRBV7-7	.	.	CASSTRLKDEQFF	TGTGCTAGCAGCACCAGACTAAAGGATGAGCAGTTCTTC
TRBJ1-6	TRBV19	.	TRBD1	CASSIGDGTGRNSPLHF	TGTGCCAGTAGTATTGGTGACGGGACAGGGAGAAATTCACCCCTCCACTTT
TRBJ2-5	TRBV15	.	TRBD2	CATRVTSGGQETQYF	TGTGCCACTCGAGTTACTAGCGGGGGACAAGAGACCCAGTACTTC
TRBJ1-4	TRBV29-1	once	.	CSVEEGVGLFF	TGCAGCGTTGAGGAGGGGGTCGGACTGTTTTTT
TRBJ2-1	TRBV9	few	.	CASSVVAGYYNEQFF	TGTGCCAGCAGCGTAGTGGCGGGTTACTACAATGAGCAGTTCTTC
TRBJ1-2	TRBV7-6	few	.	CASSLAEGTYGYTF	TGTGCCAGCAGCTTAGCTGAAGGCACCTATGGCTACACCTTC
TRBJ2-7	TRBV15	once	.	CATSRGLGVTSCEQYF	TGTGCCACCAGCAGAGGATTAGGGGTGACCTCCTGCGAGCAGTACTTC
TRBJ2-7	TRBV19	.	.	CASAGQWAGEQYF	TGTGCCAGTGCAGGACAATGGGCGGGCGAGCAGTACTTC
TRBJ2-2	TRBV5-1	once	TRBD2	CASSLAETNTGELFF	TGCGCCAGCAGCCTAGCGGAAACGAACACCGGGGAGCTGTTTTTT
TRBJ2-2	TRBV7-8	.	.	CASRLKMGNTGELFF	TGTGCCAGCAGATTAAAGATGGGGAACACCGGTGAGCTGTTTTTT